This paragraph reports one T cell receptor (beta chain). Germline V lookup: CDR1 SGHTA, CDR2 FQGTGA. The junction had 4 bases not matched to a gene; V was cut back by 1 base and J by 1 base. The CDR3 runs 19 residues. The sample originates from a study of blood T cell repertoires in COVID-19. Participant ages covered roughly 18 to 90 years across around 22 US areas. Participant-given clinical history determined each cohort assignment. No more than 2 weeks before study entry, exposed participants had met a case of COVID-19. Sequenced by immunoSEQ multiplex PCR; TCRdb stores in-frame clones only, minus some. The data contain about 180,000 clones, roughly three quarters of them singletons.

Source material: PBMCs or T cells enriched from blood (not recorded which). V and J are TRBV7-3 and TRBJ2-1, with TRBD2 identical over 16 bases. This clonotype was obtained from a man in his sixties who had been exposed to COVID-19. Here the CDR3 reads CASSLMGTSGRGSYNEQFF. DNA of the CDR3: TGTGCCAGCAGCTTAATGGGGACTAGCGGGAGGGGGTCCTACAATGAGCAGTTCTTC.